These 10 T cell receptor beta chains came from one sample sequenced in a study of blood T cell repertoires in COVID-19. Clones were read by immunoSEQ multiplex PCR, and TCRdb kept only the in-frame ones, dropping some. The sample holds some 70,000 clones; about nine tenths are singletons and the top ten take about 6.4%. Sequencing was carried out using peripheral blood. Receptors were obtained from a woman between 65 and 79 years old with acute or convalescent COVID-19.

The genes are TRBV18 and TRBJ1-6; D is unresolved. The germline V and J ends were trimmed by 3 bases and 7 bases, with 13 bases remaining between them. The CDR3 is made up of 15 amino acids. Germline assignment: CDR1 KGHSH and CDR2 LQKENI. The CDR3 DNA reads TGTGCCAGCTCACCTAACGTTCCAGGCAATTCACCCCTCCACTTT. Translating gives CASSPNVPGNSPLHF.

CDR3 amino acids: CASSLSPAPGTGELFF. The CDR3 coding sequence is TGTGCCAGCAGCTTGAGTCCAGCCCCGGGCACCGGGGAGCTGTTTTTT. The chain recombines TRBV5-6 with TRBJ2-2; D call uncertain. The V gene's germline CDR1 is SGHDT and CDR2 YYEEEE. V lost 1 base to trimming and J lost 4 bases, with 14 bases between them. CDR3 length equals 16 residues.

This clone was seen just once. J is TRBJ1-2 and V is TRBV28, with D possibly being TRBD1 (5 bases). Trimming cost V 3 bases and J 2 bases, with 10 bases left between them. Per the germline V gene, CDR1 is MDHEN and CDR2 is SYDVKM. The CDR3 extends over 14 amino acids. DNA of the CDR3: TGTGCCAGCAGTTTGGGGCGGATAAACTATGGCTACACCTTC. Amino acid sequence: CASSLGRINYGYTF.

The chain carries TRBV15 and TRBJ2-1; 7 bases fit TRBD2. This CDR3 contains 15 residues. V shed 0 bases and J 5 bases; nucleotides not matched to a gene: 4. Germline values: CDR1 LNHNV, CDR2 YYDKDF (reference sequence). The CDR3 coding sequence is TGTGCCACCAGCAGAGATCTGCGGGGGAACAATGAGCAGTTCTTC. Its translation: CATSRDLRGNNEQFF.

The chain has TRBV5-4 and TRBJ2-1, with TRBD1 identical over 7 bases. The CDR3 has 15 residues. CDR1 SGHNT and CDR2 YYREEE come from the germline V gene (reference sequence). J lost 3 bases, V lost 4 bases, and 7 bases had no gene match. The CDR3 reads CASSVGQHDYNEQFF. Written as DNA, the CDR3 is TGTGCCAGCAGCGTGGGACAGCATGACTACAATGAGCAGTTCTTC.

The J gene is TRBJ1-1, the V gene TRBV28, with TRBD1 matching 8 bases. The CDR3 is made up of 17 amino acids. Germline values: CDR1 MDHEN, CDR2 SYDVKM. V dropped 3 bases and J dropped 1; count of bases not matched to a gene: 10. The CDR3 protein is CASSFVSAGTGNTEAFF. The CDR3 bases are TGTGCCAGCAGTTTTGTGTCCGCTGGGACAGGGAACACTGAAGCTTTCTTT. The full variable domain, rest sourced from reference TRBV28 and TRBJ1-1, is DVKVTQSSRYLVKRTGEKVFLECVQDMDHENMFWYRQDPGLGLRLIYFSYDVKMKEKGDIPEGYSVSREKKERFSLILESASTNQTSMYLCASSFVSAGTGNTEAFFGQGTRLTVV.

This clone was detected only once. Here the CDR3 reads CASSAEGASGNTIYF. The CDR3 nucleotides are TGCGCCAGCAGCGCTGAGGGGGCTTCTGGAAACACCATATATTTT. The genes are TRBV5-1 and TRBJ1-3; TRBD1 matches at 7 bases. V lost 4 bases and J lost 1; bases outside the gene matches: 5. Germline CDR1 SGHRS, CDR2 YFSETQ. This CDR3 contains 15 residues.

The chain has TRBV6-1 and TRBJ2-1, with a tentative D call TRBD2 (6 bases). V was pared by 11 bases and J by 5 bases, with 19 bases between. The CDR3 extends over 14 amino acids. Per the germline V gene, CDR1 is MNHNS and CDR2 is SASEGT. CDR3 coding DNA: TGTGCCGGATCTCCGGAGGGTCGGAACAATGAGCAGTTCTTC. Its protein product is CAGSPEGRNNEQFF.

J is TRBJ2-1 and V is TRBV27, with 8 bases identical to TRBD2. The CDR3 is 15 amino acids. The V and J ends lost 4 bases and 5 bases, in that order; junction bases with no gene match: 7. Germline CDR1 and CDR2: MNHEY and SMNVEV (reference sequence). CDR3 region: CASSSEREWNNEQFF. CDR3 sequence (DNA): TGTGCCAGCAGTTCTGAGCGGGAGTGGAACAATGAGCAGTTCTTC.

The chain carries TRBV7-3 and TRBJ1-1; 7 nucleotides align to TRBD1. CDR1 and CDR2 from the germline V gene are SGHTA and FQGTGA. CDR3 length equals 14 residues. The V segment lost 6 bases and the J segment 11 bases; nucleotides outside the gene matches: 15. The CDR3 nucleotides read TGTGCCAGCAGACTCGACAGGGCCTCACCGGGGGCTTTCTTT. This translates into CASRLDRASPGAFF.